The clone carrying this TCR beta chain has only a few counts. The data originate from a study of beta chain features in type 1 diabetes. The authors reverse transcribed all of the isolated RNA, so sequencing captured expressed TCRB transcripts. Repertoires were generated with immunoSEQ multiplex PCR, while TCRdb's copy carries only in-frame clones and drops some. Of fewer than 500,000 clones in the sample, more than 11% were seen once. This sequence was found in a young man in good health. What was sequenced was naive CD4+ T cells from blood.

CDR3 in DNA: TGTGCCTGGAAGGTCCTTGGAACTTTAGGCGGACCCACAGATACGCAGTATTTT. Translating gives CAWKVLGTLGGPTDTQYF. The genes are TRBV30 and TRBJ2-3; D unresolved. CDR1 is GTSNPN, CDR2 SVGIG, per germline (reference sequence). Deletions cut 4 bases from V and 2 bases from J, with 25 bases between. The CDR3 has 18 amino acids.